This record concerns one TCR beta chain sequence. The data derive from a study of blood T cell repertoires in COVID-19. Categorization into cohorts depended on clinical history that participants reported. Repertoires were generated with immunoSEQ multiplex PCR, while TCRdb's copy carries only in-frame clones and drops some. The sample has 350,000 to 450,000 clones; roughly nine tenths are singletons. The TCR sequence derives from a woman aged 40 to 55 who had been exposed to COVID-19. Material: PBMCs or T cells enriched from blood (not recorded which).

The CDR3 loop is CASNRNRRFWEKLFF. Written as DNA, the CDR3 is TGTGCCAGCAACAGAAACAGGCGATTCTGGGAAAAACTGTTTTTT. The genes are TRBV2 and TRBJ1-4; D perhaps matches TRBD1 (5 bases). Between the trimmed V and J ends, which lost 7 bases and 8 bases, there was a span of 20 bases. Germline assignment: CDR1 SNHLY and CDR2 FYNNEI. There are 15 residues in the CDR3.